These 16 T cell receptor beta chains came from one sample sequenced in a study of cytomegalovirus exposure and HLA in healthy donors. The PCR made use of 60 Vbeta and 13 Jbeta primers. Profiled with immunoSEQ multiplex PCR; TCRdb holds only in-frame clones, not every one. Of about 62,000 clones in the sample, 65% to 75% were seen once. Input material: PBMCs. The receptors originated from a woman younger than 45 in good health and CMV-seronegative.

This sequence joins TRBV4-2 and TRBJ1-2; a weak D match, TRBD1 (6 bases). This CDR3 comprises 14 residues. The V gene lost 1 base and the J gene lost 10 bases, with 16 bases spanning the gap. In germline, CDR1 is LGHNA, CDR2 YNFKEQ. CDR3 protein: CASSQALGQLDYTF. The DNA of the CDR3 is TGTGCCAGCAGCCAAGCACTGGGACAATTGGACTACACCTTC.

V and J are TRBV28 and TRBJ2-3; TRBD1 agrees at 8 bases. J was trimmed by 5 bases and V by 7 bases; bases with no gene match: 5. There are 13 residues in the CDR3. From germline, CDR1 is MDHEN and CDR2 SYDVKM. DNA for the CDR3: TGTGCCAGCATGCAGGGGGCGCGAGATACGCAGTATTTT. This gives the protein CASMQGARDTQYF.

The gene calls are TRBV5-1 and TRBJ1-3; TRBD1 agrees at 10 bases. This CDR3 is 15 amino acids long. The ends lost 2 bases at V and 7 bases at J; junction bases unmatched: 6. Germline CDR1 reads SGHRS; CDR2 reads YFSETQ. CDR3 DNA sequence: TGCGCCAGCAGCTTAGGCGGGACAGGGGAGAACACCATATATTTT. It yields the protein CASSLGGTGENTIYF.

The V and J genes are TRBV5-5 and TRBJ1-1; TRBD1 is a possible D gene (5 bases). V gave up 5 bases and J gave up 0 bases, with 11 bases separating them. Germline values: CDR1 SGHKS, CDR2 YYEKEE (reference sequence). The CDR3 spans 14 residues. CDR3 protein: CASREGVVNTEAFF. The CDR3 DNA follows: TGTGCCAGCAGGGAAGGGGTAGTGAACACTGAAGCTTTCTTT.

This chain joins TRBV7-9 and TRBJ2-7; perhaps TRBD2 as D (5 bases). V lost 3 bases and J lost 0, with 15 bases in between. CDR1 SEHNR and CDR2 FQNEAQ come from the germline V gene (reference sequence). The CDR3 covers 16 residues. The CDR3 nucleotides read TGTGCCAGCAGCTTCTACGGACTTACCAGCTCCTACGAGCAGTACTTC. It translates to CASSFYGLTSSYEQYF.

There are a few counts of this clone. The chain links TRBV27 to TRBJ1-5; possible D gene TRBD1, 5 bases. The CDR3 has 14 residues. Per the germline V gene, CDR1 is MNHEY and CDR2 is SMNVEV (reference sequence). V was shortened by 4 bases and J by 5 bases, with 12 bases between the two germline ends. CDR3 bases: TGTGCCAGCAGTTCCCCAGGGTTAGATCAGCCCCAGCATTTT. This encodes CASSSPGLDQPQHF.

The chain couples TRBV7-2 to TRBJ2-1, with TRBD2 as a possible D gene (5 bases). This CDR3 is 13 amino acids long. Germline V lookup: CDR1 SGHTA, CDR2 FQGNSA. V lost 2 bases to trimming and J lost 10 bases, with 12 bases between them. The CDR3 bases are TGTGCCAGCAGCTTAAATCTTAGAGGGGAGCAGTTCTTC. Protein sequence: CASSLNLRGEQFF. The full variable domain, its missing parts supplied by reference TRBV7-2 and TRBJ2-1, is GAGVSQSPSNKVTEKGKDVELRCDPISGHTALYWYRQSLGQGLEFLIYFQGNSAPDKSGLPSDRFSAERTGGSVSTLTIQRTQQEDSAVYLCASSLNLRGEQFFGPGTRLTVL.

This rearrangement joins TRBV15 to TRBJ2-7; unclear D gene. The CDR3 covers 14 residues. CDR1 is LNHNV and CDR2 is YYDKDF in the germline V gene (reference sequence). The ends were cut back, 0 bases at V and 5 bases at J, with 11 bases in the middle. The CDR3 DNA reads as TGTGCCACCAGCAGAGATTCGCGGTTTGACGAGCAGTACTTC. This translates into CATSRDSRFDEQYF.

The chain uses TRBV19 and TRBJ2-7; D is undetermined. Germline V gene sequence: CDR1 LNHDA, CDR2 SQIVND (reference sequence). V shed 3 bases and J shed 2 bases, with 8 bases lying between them. The CDR3 extends over 13 amino acids. The CDR3 bases are TGTGCCAGTAGTATGCCAGGTACCTACGAGCAGTACTTC. Residues: CASSMPGTYEQYF. Drawing the rest from reference TRBV19 and TRBJ2-7, the complete variable domain is DGGITQSPKYLFRKEGQNVTLSCEQNLNHDAMYWYRQDPGQGLRLIYYSQIVNDFQKGDIAEGYSVSREKKESFPLTVTSAQKNPTAFYLCASSMPGTYEQYFGPGTRLTVT.

This chain uses TRBV9 with TRBJ2-1; D unresolved. This CDR3 contains 13 residues. V dropped 0 bases and J dropped 9 bases, with 10 bases sitting between them. The germline V gene encodes CDR1 SGDLS and CDR2 YYNGEE. The CDR3 DNA follows: TGTGCCAGCAGCGTAGCCCCTGAGGTTGAGCAGTTCTTC. This encodes CASSVAPEVEQFF.

This clone was detected only a few times. The V gene is TRBV4-1, the J gene TRBJ1-2; D gene unclear. The germline CDR1 and CDR2 sequences are MGHRA and YSYEKL. The CDR3 sequence is 14 residues long. Trimming left V 0 bases short and J 5 bases short, with 10 bases between. The CDR3 region is CASSQDEQIYGYTF. CDR3 in DNA: TGCGCCAGCAGCCAAGATGAACAGATATATGGCTACACCTTC.

This clone was seen only a few times. The gene calls are TRBV5-4 and TRBJ2-1; 7 nucleotides line up with TRBD2. CDR3 length equals 15 residues. J gave up 4 bases and V 2 bases, and 6 bases lay outside the gene matches. Per germline, CDR1 SGHNT and CDR2 YYREEE (reference sequence). CDR3 sequence reads: CASSFKAGLYNEQFF. The CDR3 DNA sequence: TGTGCCAGCAGCTTCAAAGCGGGACTGTACAATGAGCAGTTCTTC. Complete variable domain (other parts from reference TRBV5-4 and TRBJ2-1): ETGVTQSPTHLIKTRGQQVTLRCSSQSGHNTVSWYQQALGQGPQFIFQYYREEENGRGNFPPRFSGLQFPNYSSELNVNALELDDSALYLCASSFKAGLYNEQFFGPGTRLTVL.

Comments on this clone: The identical CDR3 is also encoded by other nucleotide sequences in the sample. The J gene is TRBJ2-1, the V gene TRBV2; 13 nucleotides line up with TRBD2. Unmatched junction bases numbered 3, after V lost 6 bases and J lost 4 bases. The CDR3 loop spans 15 amino acids. The germline CDR1 and CDR2 sequences are SNHLY and FYNNEI. CDR3 residues: CASRLAGGPYNEQFF. CDR3 nucleotide sequence: TGTGCCAGCAGACTAGCGGGAGGGCCTTACAATGAGCAGTTCTTC.

The V and J genes are TRBV5-6 and TRBJ2-1; TRBD2 is a possible D gene (6 bases). Trimming pared 4 bases from V and 2 bases from J, leaving 16 bases between. Per germline, CDR1 SGHDT and CDR2 YYEEEE. CDR3 length: 16 amino acids. CDR3 bases: TGTGCCAGCAGCACCAGGCTAGCGCTCGCCTACAATGAGCAGTTCTTC. Protein sequence: CASSTRLALAYNEQFF.

This clone was recorded a few times. The rearrangement joins TRBV14 to TRBJ2-5; the match to TRBD2 covers 9 bases. Germline V gene lookup returns CDR1 SGHDN and CDR2 FVKESK. The CDR3 extends over 13 amino acids. Germline trimming cut 6 bases from V and 4 bases from J; bases unmatched to any gene: 3. The CDR3 here is CASRFSGRETQYF. The CDR3 DNA sequence: TGTGCCAGCAGGTTTAGCGGGAGAGAGACCCAGTACTTC.

The chain employs TRBV27 and TRBJ1-3, with D unresolved. V lost 0 bases and J lost 2, with 11 bases in between. CDR1 and CDR2 from the germline V gene are MNHEY and SMNVEV (reference sequence). CDR3 length: 16 amino acids. CDR3 bases: TGTGCCAGCAGTTTATCTTTGGGCTTAGCTGGAAACACCATATATTTT. Protein sequence: CASSLSLGLAGNTIYF.